Here is one TCR beta chain with its context. The record originates from a study of blood T cell repertoires in COVID-19. The wider study: Samples representing acute and convalescent COVID-19 were sourced from the United States, Italy and Spain. The cDNA or gDNA used as material had been derived from T cells, B-cell-depleted T cells, or PBMCs.

The CDR3 extends over 12 amino acids. V was trimmed by 5 bases and J by 7 bases, leaving 12 bases between them. CDR1 is MDHEN, CDR2 SYDVKM, per germline. Per the original methods: Scientists estimated how many nucleated cells there were by amplifying reference gene primers. TCRdb's copy holds only in-frame clones and misses some; the assay was immunoSEQ multiplex PCR. V and J calls and clone size come straight from that table; D and trimming were deduced from the DNA. The sample records almost 70,000 clones, more than 75% being singletons. This TCR derives from a human donor in a cohort sampled during active COVID-19. Sequences were obtained from peripheral blood. V gene TRBV28 combines with J gene TRBJ2-7; D is perhaps TRBD1 (5 bases). The CDR3 region has the DNA TGTGCCAGCAGTCACCCTAGGGGTGAGCAGTACTTC. It translates to CASSHPRGEQYF.